This is a list of T cell receptor beta chains from one sample in a study of response to subunit inactivated influenza vaccine. TCRdb called the RT-PCR reads again in MiXCR, with one record for every CDR3 protein. Among some 500,000 distinct CDR3 sequences listed, 16% were seen once. The sequenced sample was CD4+ T cells sorted from PBMCs, obtained less than 25 months after vaccination. The receptors were sampled from a man between 50 and 75 years old who received an inactivated influenza vaccine. Both conserved end residues are part of each CDR3. The D gene is left open where the match is weak. Expanded clones get a size class; other rows say once, few or many, or leave the size out.

d_call j_call clone_size v_call cdr3_aa cdr3_nt
TRBD1 TRBJ1-4 many TRBV6-1 CASSTRTGGYEKLFF TGTGCCAGCAGTACACGGACAGGGGGCTATGAAAAACTGTTTTTT
- TRBJ1-2 many TRBV7-2 CASSHTGANYGYTF TGTGCCAGCAGCCATACAGGAGCTAACTATGGCTACACCTTC
TRBD2 TRBJ2-1 few TRBV10-2 CASSRLADSSYNEQFF TGCGCCAGCAGCAGACTAGCGGACAGCTCCTACAATGAGCAGTTCTTC
- TRBJ1-5 few TRBV15 CATSRGVGAGQPQHF TGTGCCACCAGCAGAGGTGTGGGGGCAGGTCAGCCCCAGCATTTT
- TRBJ2-3 - TRBV28 CASSSQQRDTQYF TGTGCCAGCAGTTCCCAACAACGGGATACGCAGTATTTT
TRBD2 TRBJ2-1 few TRBV11-1 CASSPLGGLALLREQFF TGTGCCAGCAGCCCCTTGGGGGGACTAGCGCTACTGCGGGAGCAGTTCTTC
- TRBJ1-1 few TRBV20-1 CSAPTGNTEAFF TGCAGTGCCCCAACAGGAAACACTGAAGCTTTCTTT
- TRBJ2-5 - TRBV7-9 CASSNQGGKETQYF TGTGCCAGCAGCAATCAGGGGGGAAAAGAGACCCAGTACTTC
- TRBJ1-5 few TRBV15 CATSKQGRNQPQHF TGTGCCACCAGCAAGCAGGGGCGGAATCAGCCCCAGCATTTT
TRBD2 TRBJ2-1 - TRBV15 CATSTGLAGGQSEQFF TGTGCCACCAGCACCGGACTAGCGGGAGGGCAAAGTGAGCAGTTCTTC
- TRBJ2-5 - TRBV29-1 CSVRQVVQETQYF TGCAGCGTGAGACAGGTAGTTCAAGAGACCCAGTACTTC
- TRBJ2-1 - TRBV6-2/TRBV6-3 CASSYSITIDEQFF TGTGCCAGCAGTTACTCGATCACTATCGATGAGCAGTTCTTC
- TRBJ1-5 - TRBV6-1 CASSDRRGSGNQPQHF TGTGCCAGCAGTGACCGGAGAGGCTCGGGCAATCAGCCCCAGCATTTT
- TRBJ1-5 - TRBV4-1 CASSQVDDQPQHF TGCGCCAGCAGCCAAGTGGATGATCAGCCCCAGCATTTT
- TRBJ1-1 - TRBV5-1 CASSLALGANTEAFF TGCGCCAGCAGCTTGGCCTTAGGGGCTAACACTGAAGCTTTCTTT
- TRBJ1-2 few TRBV6-1 CASSSGTQYGYTF TGTGCCAGCAGCTCCGGGACACAGTATGGCTACACCTTC
- TRBJ2-1 once TRBV10-3 CAIRNESEQFF TGTGCCATCAGAAATGAGTCTGAGCAGTTCTTC
- TRBJ2-5 - TRBV6-1 CASSFGKRETQYF TGTGCCAGCTCGTTCGGGAAGAGAGAGACCCAGTACTTC
- TRBJ2-1 - TRBV6-5 CASSSQPVGNEQFF TGTGCCAGCAGTTCTCAACCAGTAGGGAATGAGCAGTTCTTC
- TRBJ2-3 few TRBV6-2/TRBV6-3 CASSYVSGWSTDTQYF TGTGCCAGCAGTTACGTATCAGGGTGGAGCACAGATACGCAGTATTTT
- TRBJ2-1 - TRBV20-1 CSAVQGWNEQFF TGCAGTGCTGTACAGGGTTGGAATGAGCAGTTCTTC
- TRBJ2-4 few TRBV5-4 CASSLDGNSKNIQYF TGTGCCAGCAGCTTGGATGGTAACAGCAAAAACATTCAGTACTTC